One and the same sample provided the 27 T cell receptor beta chains below, sequenced in a study of blood T cell repertoires in COVID-19. Sequenced by immunoSEQ multiplex PCR; TCRdb stores in-frame clones only, minus some. Of over 200,000 clones in the sample, roughly 90% were seen once. Sequences were obtained from peripheral blood. These receptors all stem from a man in his 60s with COVID-19, enrolled during active disease.

This sequence joins TRBV5-1 and TRBJ2-1; 9 nucleotides align to TRBD2. Trimming removed 3 bases from V and 3 bases from J; junction bases left unmatched: 4. The length of the CDR3 is 15 residues. The germline V gene has CDR1 SGHRS and CDR2 YFSETQ. The CDR3 nucleotides are TGCGCCAGCAGCTCTAGCGGGACCTTCTACAATGAGCAGTTCTTC. It translates to CASSSSGTFYNEQFF. The whole variable domain, remainder taken from reference TRBV5-1 and TRBJ2-1, is KAGVTQTPRYLIKTRGQQVTLSCSPISGHRSVSWYQQTPGQGLQFLFEYFSETQRNKGNFPGRFSGRQFSNSRSEMNVSTLELGDSALYLCASSSSGTFYNEQFFGPGTRLTVL.

V usage is TRBV4-1 and J usage is TRBJ2-7; no reliable D call. The length of the CDR3 is 12 residues. V was pared by 0 bases and J by 4 bases, with 4 bases between. From germline, CDR1 is MGHRA and CDR2 YSYEKL. The CDR3 loop is CASSQDRYEQYF. CDR3 nucleotides: TGCGCCAGCAGCCAAGATAGATACGAGCAGTACTTC.

The V and J genes are TRBV5-1 and TRBJ2-7; TRBD1 is a possible D gene (7 bases). V was shortened by 2 bases and J by 4 bases, with 16 bases between the two germline ends. The germline CDR1 and CDR2 sequences are SGHRS and YFSETQ. This CDR3 has 15 residues. Here the CDR3 DNA reads TGCGCCAGCAGCTTTCGGACAGGAGGGGTTTACGAGCAGTACTTC. Its protein product is CASSFRTGGVYEQYF.

The chain combines TRBV7-8 with TRBJ2-2, with TRBD2 matching 13 bases. V was clipped by 5 bases and J by 0 bases; unmatched bases: 3. Germline V CDR1 and CDR2: SGHVS, FQNEAQ. CDR3 size: 17 residues. The CDR3 nucleotides read TGTGCCAGCAGCCGAGGACTAGCGGGGGCGAACACCGGGGAGCTGTTTTTT. Its protein is CASSRGLAGANTGELFF.

This clone was detected once. J is TRBJ2-7 and V is TRBV30; a weak D match, TRBD1 (5 bases). The V gene lost 0 bases and the J gene lost 4 bases, with 13 bases spanning the gap. The CDR3 is 14 amino acids. Germline CDR1 is GTSNPN and CDR2 is SVGIG (reference sequence). The CDR3 loop is CAWSVQGVRYEQYF. The CDR3 nucleotides read TGTGCCTGGAGTGTACAAGGGGTCAGGTACGAGCAGTACTTC.

The chain recombines TRBV29-1 with TRBJ2-7; 10 nucleotides line up with TRBD1. This CDR3 comprises 13 residues. V was clipped by 7 bases and J by 6 bases; unmatched bases: 9. The germline V gene encodes CDR1 SQVTM and CDR2 ANQGSEA. The CDR3 DNA follows: TGCAGCGGATCGACAGGGGGCCTTGGCGAGCAGTACTTC. Its protein is CSGSTGGLGEQYF.

Here the CDR3 DNA reads TGTGCCAGCAGCGAGACAGCGAACACTGAAGCTTTCTTT. Protein: CASSETANTEAFF. V usage is TRBV11-3 and J usage is TRBJ1-1, with TRBD1 as a possible D gene (5 bases). With 5 bases removed from V and 1 base from J, the gap between germline ends came to 8 bases. The CDR3 spans 13 residues. Germline V lookup: CDR1 SGHNT, CDR2 YENEEA.

J is TRBJ2-7 and V is TRBV30, with unresolved D. The CDR3 sequence is 12 residues long. CDR1 is GTSNPN and CDR2 is SVGIG in the germline V gene (reference sequence). Trimming cost V 0 bases and J 3 bases, with 6 bases left between them. CDR3 loop: CAWSVSIYEQYF. The DNA for the CDR3 is TGTGCCTGGAGTGTATCTATCTACGAGCAGTACTTC.

The rearrangement joins TRBV10-1 to TRBJ1-3, with D unclear. The CDR3 loop spans 15 amino acids. The germline V and J ends were trimmed by 0 bases and 4 bases, with 10 bases remaining between them. CDR1 is WNHNN, CDR2 SYGVQD, per germline (reference sequence). This CDR3 reads CASSESVALGNTIYF. Here the CDR3 DNA reads TGCGCCAGCAGTGAGTCGGTGGCTTTGGGAAACACCATATATTTT.

The chain has TRBV20-1 and TRBJ1-1; D is undetermined. The germline V gene encodes CDR1 DFQATT and CDR2 SNEGSKA (reference sequence). Trimming shortened V by 7 bases and J by 3 bases, and 9 bases separated the two germline ends. The CDR3 is 11 amino acids. This CDR3 is CSVSTDTEAFF. Written as DNA, the CDR3 is TGCAGTGTCTCCACGGACACTGAAGCTTTCTTT.

The J gene is TRBJ2-1, the V gene TRBV5-1; 10 bases fit TRBD2. The V gene's germline CDR1 is SGHRS and CDR2 YFSETQ. V shed 2 bases, J shed 8 bases, and the junction held 7 bases outside the gene matches. CDR3 length equals 15 residues. CDR3 coding DNA: TGCGCCAGCAGCTTAGCGGGGGGGCCTGAATATGAGCAGTTCTTC. This encodes CASSLAGGPEYEQFF.

The chain is built from TRBV19 and TRBJ2-6, with TRBD1 matching over 11 bases. This CDR3 has 17 amino acids. CDR1 is LNHDA and CDR2 is SQIVND in the germline V gene (reference sequence). V lost 3 bases and J lost 8; bases outside the gene matches: 9. CDR3 in amino acids: CASSIPSGTGGTNVLTF. The CDR3 DNA reads as TGTGCCAGTAGTATCCCCTCCGGGACAGGGGGAACCAACGTCCTGACTTTC.

Written as DNA, the CDR3 is TGTGCCAGCAGTTTAGTGGGTGGGACTAGCGGACGAGATACGCAGTATTTT. Protein: CASSLVGGTSGRDTQYF. The gene calls are TRBV28 and TRBJ2-3; TRBD2 matches at 11 bases. The ends lost 2 bases at V and 5 bases at J; junction bases unmatched: 9. Looked up from germline, CDR1 is MDHEN and CDR2 is SYDVKM. This CDR3 spans 17 amino acids.

The chain employs TRBV5-1 and TRBJ1-1; no clear D. The V and J ends lost 4 bases and 0 bases respectively, with 10 bases between them. Germline CDR1 and CDR2: SGHRS and YFSETQ. The CDR3 sequence is 14 residues long. CDR3 protein: CASSPDTMNTEAFF. CDR3 DNA sequence: TGCGCCAGCAGCCCCGACACCATGAACACTGAAGCTTTCTTT.

This chain joins TRBV7-9 and TRBJ2-5; 7 bases fit TRBD2. The CDR3 has 15 amino acids. V lost 1 base, J lost 3 bases, and 5 bases stayed unmatched. Germline CDR1 is SEHNR and CDR2 is FQNEAQ (reference sequence). The CDR3 bases are TGTGCCAGCAGCTTAGGGGGAGGGTCAGAAGAGACCCAGTACTTC. This gives the protein CASSLGGGSEETQYF. Using reference TRBV7-9 and TRBJ2-5 for the parts outside the CDR3, the full variable domain is DTGVSQNPRHKITKRGQNVTFRCDPISEHNRLYWYRQTLGQGPEFLTYFQNEAQLEKSRLLSDRFSAERPKGSFSTLEIQRTEQGDSAMYLCASSLGGGSEETQYFGPGTRLLVL.

This clone occurred once. In DNA, the CDR3 is TGTGCCGTCCGGGACAGGGGCACTGGGGCCAACGTCCTGACTTTC. Its translation: CAVRDRGTGANVLTF. The genes are TRBV6-5 and TRBJ2-6; 10 positions agree with TRBD1. The V segment lost 11 bases and the J segment 2 bases; nucleotides outside the gene matches: 6. CDR3 length equals 15 residues. CDR1 MNHEY and CDR2 SVGAGI come from the germline V gene.

The chain uses TRBV28 and TRBJ1-5, with TRBD1 matching 9 bases. Germline V lookup: CDR1 MDHEN, CDR2 SYDVKM. The CDR3 is 16 amino acids. Trimming cost V 1 base and J 2 bases; bases outside gene matches: 3. Here the CDR3 reads CASSLSWTGGNQPQHF. Written as DNA, the CDR3 is TGTGCCAGCAGTTTATCCTGGACAGGGGGCAATCAGCCCCAGCATTTT.

Remarks on this clone: The junction shows a germline mismatch at one end, possibly a read error. The chain joins TRBV7-7 to TRBJ2-7; TRBD1 agrees at 9 bases. The CDR3 runs to 13 residues. Germline V gene lookup returns CDR1 SSHAT and CDR2 FNYEAQ (reference sequence). The CDR3 bases are TGTGCTAGCAGCCCTGGACAGGGGTACGAGCAGTACTTC. It translates to CASSPGQGYEQYF.

The chain joins TRBV24-1 to TRBJ1-2, with D possibly matching TRBD1 (6 bases). The CDR3 is 12 residues long. The germline gives CDR1 KGHDR, CDR2 SFDVKD. V gave up 7 bases and J gave up 3 bases, with 8 bases separating them. The CDR3 loop is CATSRGDYGYTF. The CDR3 nucleotides are TGTGCCACCAGCAGGGGAGACTATGGCTACACCTTC.

The rearrangement links TRBV30 to TRBJ1-6; unclear D gene. V shed 5 bases and J shed 4 bases, with 15 bases lying between them. Germline CDR1 is GTSNPN and CDR2 is SVGIG (reference sequence). This CDR3 is 15 amino acids long. This chain's CDR3 is CAWHRPQLYNSPLHF. The CDR3 DNA reads TGTGCCTGGCACCGTCCACAGTTATATAATTCACCCCTCCACTTT.

The sample holds a few counts of this clone. The rearrangement links TRBV28 to TRBJ2-1, with TRBD2 as a possible D gene (7 bases). V lost 10 bases to trimming and J lost 0 bases, with 16 bases between them. Germline-derived CDR1 and CDR2 are MDHEN and SYDVKM. This CDR3 comprises 15 residues. The CDR3 DNA is TGTGCCACCAAGGGGGGGTTTCGCTCCTACAATGAGCAGTTCTTC. It is translated as CATKGGFRSYNEQFF.

This chain connects TRBV19 to TRBJ1-1; TRBD1 aligns across 7 bases. The germline gives CDR1 LNHDA, CDR2 SQIVND (reference sequence). V lost 5 bases, J lost 1 base, and 1 base stayed unmatched. There are 13 residues in the CDR3. In DNA form, the CDR3 reads TGTGCCAGTAGTTGGGACAGGAACACTGAAGCTTTCTTT. Its protein product is CASSWDRNTEAFF.

This rearrangement joins TRBV7-2 to TRBJ1-2; a weak D match, TRBD1 (6 bases). Per germline, CDR1 SGHTA and CDR2 FQGNSA. Trimming took 2 bases from V and 0 from J, leaving 10 bases between them. The CDR3 is made up of 15 amino acids. The CDR3 DNA is TGTGCCAGCAGCTTAACACAGGGCGCTAACTATGGCTACACCTTC. The encoded protein is CASSLTQGANYGYTF.

The gene calls are TRBV7-2 and TRBJ1-2; D is unresolved. The CDR3 runs 13 residues. V was shortened by 0 bases and J by 8 bases, with 10 bases between the two germline ends. Germline-derived CDR1 and CDR2 are SGHTA and FQGNSA. CDR3 sequence (DNA): TGTGCCAGCAGCTTAGCGCGGATAGGCGGCTACACCTTC. Translation: CASSLARIGGYTF. The full variable domain, its missing parts supplied by reference TRBV7-2 and TRBJ1-2, is GAGVSQSPSNKVTEKGKDVELRCDPISGHTALYWYRQSLGQGLEFLIYFQGNSAPDKSGLPSDRFSAERTGGSVSTLTIQRTQQEDSAVYLCASSLARIGGYTFGSGTRLTVV.

The J gene is TRBJ2-7, the V gene TRBV12-3 or TRBV12-4, with 10 bases fitting TRBD1. CDR3 size: 13 residues. With V trimmed by 5 bases and J by 4 bases, 2 bases remained unmatched. The CDR3 bases are TGTGCCAGCAGTCGGACAGGGGGATACGAGCAGTACTTC. This translates into CASSRTGGYEQYF.

This chain uses TRBV14 with TRBJ2-7; 7 nucleotides align to TRBD2. Germline CDR1 SGHDN, CDR2 FVKESK. The CDR3 runs to 15 residues. V lost 1 base, J lost 3 bases, and 6 bases stayed unmatched. CDR3 residues: CASSQGGGPYYEQYF. For the CDR3, the DNA is TGTGCCAGCAGCCAAGGCGGGGGACCCTACTACGAGCAGTACTTC.

This chain uses TRBV11-1 with TRBJ1-1; no reliable D call. In germline, CDR1 is SGHAT, CDR2 FQDESV (reference sequence). The CDR3 runs to 12 residues. V gave up 5 bases and J gave up 6 bases, with 10 bases separating them. The DNA of the CDR3 is TGTGCCAGCAGCCAAGTCGGGGCTGAAGCTTTCTTT. Translated, it gives CASSQVGAEAFF.